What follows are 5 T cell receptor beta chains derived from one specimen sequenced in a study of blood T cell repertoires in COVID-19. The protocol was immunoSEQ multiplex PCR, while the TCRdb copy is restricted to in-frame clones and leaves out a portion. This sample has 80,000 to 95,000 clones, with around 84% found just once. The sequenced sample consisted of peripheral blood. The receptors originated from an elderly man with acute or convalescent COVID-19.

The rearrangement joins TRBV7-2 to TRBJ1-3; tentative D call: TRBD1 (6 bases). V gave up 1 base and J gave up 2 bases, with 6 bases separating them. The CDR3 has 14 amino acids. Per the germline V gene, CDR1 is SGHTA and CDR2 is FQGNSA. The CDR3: CASSLGGPGNTIYF. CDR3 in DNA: TGTGCCAGCAGCTTAGGGGGGCCTGGAAACACCATATATTTT.

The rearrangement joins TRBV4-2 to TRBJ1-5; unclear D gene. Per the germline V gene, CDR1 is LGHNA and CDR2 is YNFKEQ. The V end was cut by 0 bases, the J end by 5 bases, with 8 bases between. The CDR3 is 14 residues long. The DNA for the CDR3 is TGTGCCAGCAGCCAAGATCTGGGAGATCAGCCCCAGCATTTT. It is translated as CASSQDLGDQPQHF.

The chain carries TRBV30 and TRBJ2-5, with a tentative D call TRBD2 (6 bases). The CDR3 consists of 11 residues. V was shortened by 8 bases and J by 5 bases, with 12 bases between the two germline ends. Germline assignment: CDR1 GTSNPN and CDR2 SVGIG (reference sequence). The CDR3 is CAGGSGETQYF. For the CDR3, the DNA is TGTGCCGGAGGGTCGGGGGAGACCCAGTACTTC.

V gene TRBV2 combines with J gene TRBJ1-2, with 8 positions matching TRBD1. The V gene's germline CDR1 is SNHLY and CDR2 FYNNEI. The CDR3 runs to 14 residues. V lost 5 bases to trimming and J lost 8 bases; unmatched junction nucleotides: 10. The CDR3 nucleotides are TGTGCCAGCAGTCTTTCGGACAGGGCGGCCGGCTACACCTTC. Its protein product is CASSLSDRAAGYTF. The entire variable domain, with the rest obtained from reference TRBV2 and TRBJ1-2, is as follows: EPEVTQTPSHQVTQMGQEVILRCVPISNHLYFYWYRQILGQKVEFLVSFYNNEISEKSEIFDDQFSVERPDGSNFTLKIRSTKLEDSAMYFCASSLSDRAAGYTFGSGTRLTVV.

In DNA form, the CDR3 reads TGTGCCATCGGGACAGCCTCTGGAAACACCATATATTTT. Protein product: CAIGTASGNTIYF. The V and J genes are TRBV6-5 and TRBJ1-3; TRBD1 matches 7 bases. The CDR3 sequence is 13 residues long. Trimming cost V 10 bases and J 0 bases; bases outside gene matches: 3. Germline lookup yields CDR1 MNHEY and CDR2 SVGAGI.